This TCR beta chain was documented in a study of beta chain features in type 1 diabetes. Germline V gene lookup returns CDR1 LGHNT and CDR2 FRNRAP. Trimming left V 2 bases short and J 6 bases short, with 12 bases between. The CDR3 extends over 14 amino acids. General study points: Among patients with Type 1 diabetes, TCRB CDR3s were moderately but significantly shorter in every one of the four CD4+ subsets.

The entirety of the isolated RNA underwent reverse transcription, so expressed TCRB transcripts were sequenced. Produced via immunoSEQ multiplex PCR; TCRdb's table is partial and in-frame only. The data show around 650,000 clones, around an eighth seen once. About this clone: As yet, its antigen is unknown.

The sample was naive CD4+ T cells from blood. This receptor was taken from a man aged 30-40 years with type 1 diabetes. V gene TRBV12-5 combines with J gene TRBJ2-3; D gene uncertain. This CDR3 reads CASGLQTMRDTQYF. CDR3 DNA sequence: TGTGCTAGTGGTTTGCAAACAATGAGGGATACGCAGTATTTT.